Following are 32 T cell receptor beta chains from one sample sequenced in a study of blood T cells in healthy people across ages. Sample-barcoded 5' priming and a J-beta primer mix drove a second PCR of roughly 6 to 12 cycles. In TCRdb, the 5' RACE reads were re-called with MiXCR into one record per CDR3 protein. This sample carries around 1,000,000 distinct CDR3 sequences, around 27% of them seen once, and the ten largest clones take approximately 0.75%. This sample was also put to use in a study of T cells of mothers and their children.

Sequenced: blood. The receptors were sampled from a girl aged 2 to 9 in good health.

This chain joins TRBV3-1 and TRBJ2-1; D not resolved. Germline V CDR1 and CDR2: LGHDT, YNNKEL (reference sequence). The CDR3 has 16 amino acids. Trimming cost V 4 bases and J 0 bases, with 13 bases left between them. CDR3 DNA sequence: TGTGCCAGCAGCCCCGGACCGGACCTCTCCTACAATGAGCAGTTCTTC. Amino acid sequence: CASSPGPDLSYNEQFF.

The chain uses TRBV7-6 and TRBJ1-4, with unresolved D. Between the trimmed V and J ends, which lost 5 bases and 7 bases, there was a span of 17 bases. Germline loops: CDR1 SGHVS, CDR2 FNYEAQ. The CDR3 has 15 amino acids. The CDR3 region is CASSPLEGSREKLFF. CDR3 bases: TGTGCCAGCAGCCCCTTGGAGGGATCGCGTGAAAAACTGTTTTTT.

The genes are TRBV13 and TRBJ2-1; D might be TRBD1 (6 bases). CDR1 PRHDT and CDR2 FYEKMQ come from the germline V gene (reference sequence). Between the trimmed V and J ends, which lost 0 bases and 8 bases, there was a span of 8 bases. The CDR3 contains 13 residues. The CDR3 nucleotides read TGTGCCAGCAGCTTAGGAGGGGGTGATGAGCAGTTCTTC. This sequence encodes CASSLGGGDEQFF.

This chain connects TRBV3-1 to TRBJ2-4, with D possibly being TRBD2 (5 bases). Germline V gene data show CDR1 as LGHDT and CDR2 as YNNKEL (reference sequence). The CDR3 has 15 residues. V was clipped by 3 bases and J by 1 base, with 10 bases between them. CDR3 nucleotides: TGTGCCAGCAGCCAGTTGAGAGGGGCCAAAAACATTCAGTACTTC. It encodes CASSQLRGAKNIQYF.

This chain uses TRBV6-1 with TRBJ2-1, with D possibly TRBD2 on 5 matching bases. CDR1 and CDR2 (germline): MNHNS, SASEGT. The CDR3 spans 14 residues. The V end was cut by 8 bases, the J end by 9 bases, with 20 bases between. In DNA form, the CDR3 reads TGTGCCAGCTTCAAAATAGCCGGGGAGACTGAGCAGTTCTTC. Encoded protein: CASFKIAGETEQFF.

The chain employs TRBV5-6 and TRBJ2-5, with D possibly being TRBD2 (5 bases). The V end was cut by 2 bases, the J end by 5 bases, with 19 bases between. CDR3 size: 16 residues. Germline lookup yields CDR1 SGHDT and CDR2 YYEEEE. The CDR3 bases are TGTGCCAGCAGCTTATCTTTGGGGAGTTTATTTGAGACCCAGTACTTC. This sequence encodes CASSLSLGSLFETQYF.

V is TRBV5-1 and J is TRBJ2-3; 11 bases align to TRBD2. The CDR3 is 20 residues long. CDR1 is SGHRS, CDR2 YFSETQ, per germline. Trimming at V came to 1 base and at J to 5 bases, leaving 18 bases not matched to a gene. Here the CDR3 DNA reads TGCGCCAGCAGCTTGATCGGCTTGAGACTAGCGGGAAGAGAGGTAGATACGCAGTATTTT. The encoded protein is CASSLIGLRLAGREVDTQYF.

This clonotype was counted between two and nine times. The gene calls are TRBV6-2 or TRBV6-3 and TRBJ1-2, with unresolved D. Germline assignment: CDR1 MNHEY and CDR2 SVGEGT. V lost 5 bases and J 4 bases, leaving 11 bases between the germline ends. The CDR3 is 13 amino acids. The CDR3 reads CASSDDGPYGYTF. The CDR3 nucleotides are TGTGCCAGCAGTGACGACGGTCCCTATGGCTACACCTTC.

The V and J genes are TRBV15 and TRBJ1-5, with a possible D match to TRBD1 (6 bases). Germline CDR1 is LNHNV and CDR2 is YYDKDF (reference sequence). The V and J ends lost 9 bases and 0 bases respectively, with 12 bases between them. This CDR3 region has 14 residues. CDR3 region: CATQTGASNQPQHF. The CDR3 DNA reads TGTGCCACGCAGACAGGTGCTAGCAATCAGCCCCAGCATTTT.

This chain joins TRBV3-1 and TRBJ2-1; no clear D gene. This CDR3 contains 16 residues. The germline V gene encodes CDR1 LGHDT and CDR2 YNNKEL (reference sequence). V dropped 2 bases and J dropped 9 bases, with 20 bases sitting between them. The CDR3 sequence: CASSQFPADVLVEQFF. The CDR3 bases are TGTGCCAGCAGCCAATTTCCGGCCGATGTCTTGGTTGAGCAGTTCTTC.

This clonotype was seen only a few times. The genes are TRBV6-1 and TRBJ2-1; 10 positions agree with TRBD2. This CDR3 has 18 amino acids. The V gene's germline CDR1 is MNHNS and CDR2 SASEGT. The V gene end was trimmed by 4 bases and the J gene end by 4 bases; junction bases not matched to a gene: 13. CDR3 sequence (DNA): TGTGCCAGCAGTGGATTCCGATCGGCAGCGGGAGGGTACAATGAGCAGTTCTTC. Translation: CASSGFRSAAGGYNEQFF.

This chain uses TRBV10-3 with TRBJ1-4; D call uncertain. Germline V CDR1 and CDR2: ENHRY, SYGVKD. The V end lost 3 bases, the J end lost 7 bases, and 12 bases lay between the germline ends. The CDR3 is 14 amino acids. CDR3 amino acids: CAISDGETSEKLFF. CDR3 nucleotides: TGTGCCATCAGTGACGGGGAGACCAGTGAAAAACTGTTTTTT.

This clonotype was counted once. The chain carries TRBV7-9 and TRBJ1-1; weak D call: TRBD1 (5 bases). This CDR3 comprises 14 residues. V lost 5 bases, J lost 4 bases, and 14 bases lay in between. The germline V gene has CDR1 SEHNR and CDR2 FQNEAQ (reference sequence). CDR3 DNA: TGTGCCAGCAGCGAGGTCCTGCAGGGCACTGAAGCTTTCTTT. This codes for CASSEVLQGTEAFF.

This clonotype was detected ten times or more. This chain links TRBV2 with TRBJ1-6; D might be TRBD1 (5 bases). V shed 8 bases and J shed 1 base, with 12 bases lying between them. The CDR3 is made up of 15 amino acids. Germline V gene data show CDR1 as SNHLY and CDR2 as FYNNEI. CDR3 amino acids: CASQPEGSYNSPLHF. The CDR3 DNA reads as TGTGCCAGCCAGCCGGAGGGGTCCTATAATTCACCCCTCCACTTT.

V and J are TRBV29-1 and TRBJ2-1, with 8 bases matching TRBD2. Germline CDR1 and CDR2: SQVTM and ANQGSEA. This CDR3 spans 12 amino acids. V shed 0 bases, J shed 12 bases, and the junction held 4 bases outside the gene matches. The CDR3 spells CSVEDSREGQFF. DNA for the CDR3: TGCAGCGTTGAAGATAGTCGGGAGGGGCAGTTCTTC.

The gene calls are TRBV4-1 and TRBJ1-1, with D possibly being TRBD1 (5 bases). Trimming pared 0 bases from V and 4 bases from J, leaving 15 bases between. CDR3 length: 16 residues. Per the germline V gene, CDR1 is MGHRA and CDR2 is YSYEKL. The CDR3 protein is CASSQEEGLGTTEAFF. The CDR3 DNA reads TGCGCCAGCAGCCAAGAAGAGGGGTTGGGGACCACTGAAGCTTTCTTT.

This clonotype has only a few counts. Written as DNA, the CDR3 is TGTGCCAGCAGTTTAATACAGGGGGCAGGGACCCAGTACTTC. Residues: CASSLIQGAGTQYF. V and J are TRBV12-3 or TRBV12-4 and TRBJ2-1, with TRBD1 matching 9 bases. The DNA end favors TRBJ2-5, so the J call may be wrong. The CDR3 runs 14 residues.

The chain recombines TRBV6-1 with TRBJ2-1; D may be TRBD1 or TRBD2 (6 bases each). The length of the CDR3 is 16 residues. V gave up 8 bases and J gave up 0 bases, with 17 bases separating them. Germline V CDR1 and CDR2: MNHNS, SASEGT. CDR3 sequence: CASGGGPRGSYNEQFF. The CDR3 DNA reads TGTGCCAGCGGCGGAGGGCCCAGGGGCTCCTACAATGAGCAGTTCTTC.

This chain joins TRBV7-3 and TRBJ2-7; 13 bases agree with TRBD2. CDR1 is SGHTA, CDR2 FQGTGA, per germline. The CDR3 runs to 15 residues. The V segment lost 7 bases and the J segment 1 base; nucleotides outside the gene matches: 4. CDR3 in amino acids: CASNGLAGESYEQYF. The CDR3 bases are TGTGCCAGCAACGGACTAGCGGGAGAGTCCTACGAGCAGTACTTC.

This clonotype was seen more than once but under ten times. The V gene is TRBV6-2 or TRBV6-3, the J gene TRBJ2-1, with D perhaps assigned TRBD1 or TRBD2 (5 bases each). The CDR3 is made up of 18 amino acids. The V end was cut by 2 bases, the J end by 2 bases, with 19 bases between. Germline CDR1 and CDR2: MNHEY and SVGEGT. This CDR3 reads CASSYEGTRIGAYNEQFF. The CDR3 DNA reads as TGTGCCAGCAGTTACGAGGGGACCCGAATCGGCGCCTACAATGAGCAGTTCTTC.

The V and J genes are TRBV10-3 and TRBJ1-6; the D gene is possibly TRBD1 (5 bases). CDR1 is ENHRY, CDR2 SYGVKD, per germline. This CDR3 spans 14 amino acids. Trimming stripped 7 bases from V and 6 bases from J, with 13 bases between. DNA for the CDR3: TGTGCCATCAAAGCGGGGGTTACTAATTCACCCCTCCACTTT. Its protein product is CAIKAGVTNSPLHF.

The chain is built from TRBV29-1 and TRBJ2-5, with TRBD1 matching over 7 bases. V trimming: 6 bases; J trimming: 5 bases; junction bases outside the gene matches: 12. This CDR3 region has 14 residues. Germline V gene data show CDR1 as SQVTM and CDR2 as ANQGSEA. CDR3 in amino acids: CSVSDRAKGETQYF. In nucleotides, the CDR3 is TGCAGCGTATCCGACAGGGCGAAGGGGGAGACCCAGTACTTC.

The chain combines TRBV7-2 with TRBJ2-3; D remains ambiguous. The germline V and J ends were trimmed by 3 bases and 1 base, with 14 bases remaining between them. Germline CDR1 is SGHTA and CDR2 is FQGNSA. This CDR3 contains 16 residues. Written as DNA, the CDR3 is TGTGCCAGCAGCTTTGCGGTGTTACGGGGCACAGATACGCAGTATTTT. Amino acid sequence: CASSFAVLRGTDTQYF.

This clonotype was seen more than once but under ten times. The CDR3 loop is CASSLFMSDSNEKLFF. The CDR3 coding sequence is TGTGCCAGCAGCTTATTCATGTCAGATAGTAATGAAAAACTGTTTTTT. V is TRBV7-9 and J is TRBJ1-4, with unresolved D. Trimming left V 2 bases short and J 4 bases short, with 14 bases between. The CDR3 length is 16 residues. Germline V gene sequence: CDR1 SEHNR, CDR2 FQNEAQ (reference sequence).

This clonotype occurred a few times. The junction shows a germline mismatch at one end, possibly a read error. In DNA form, the CDR3 reads TGTGCCAGCAGTGTGCTGGGGGCCAAAAACATCCAGTACTTC. Translating gives CASSVLGAKNIQYF. The chain has TRBV6-1 and TRBJ2-4; tentative D call: TRBD1 (6 bases). Germline V gene lookup returns CDR1 MNHNS and CDR2 SASEGT. The CDR3 length is 14 residues.

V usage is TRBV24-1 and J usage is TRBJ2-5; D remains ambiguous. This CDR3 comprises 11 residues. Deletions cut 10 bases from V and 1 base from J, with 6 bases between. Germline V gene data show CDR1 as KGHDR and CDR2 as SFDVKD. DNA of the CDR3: TGTGCCACAGGAACCCAAGAGACCCAGTACTTC. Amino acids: CATGTQETQYF.

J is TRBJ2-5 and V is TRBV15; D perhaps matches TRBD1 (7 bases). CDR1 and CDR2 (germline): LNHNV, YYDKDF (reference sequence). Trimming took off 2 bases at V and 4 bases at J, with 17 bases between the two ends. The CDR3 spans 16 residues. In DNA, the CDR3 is TGTGCCACCAGCAGACTCGTGACAGGGAGGTCAGAGACCCAGTACTTC. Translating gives CATSRLVTGRSETQYF.

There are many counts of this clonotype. In DNA form, the CDR3 reads TGTGCCAGCAGCTTGCTAGCGGCCTCCTACGAGCAGTACTTC. This translates into CASSLLAASYEQYF. The rearrangement joins TRBV7-2 to TRBJ2-7, with TRBD2 matching over 7 bases. The germline V gene encodes CDR1 SGHTA and CDR2 FQGNSA. The V gene end was trimmed by 3 bases and the J gene end by 0 bases; junction bases not matched to a gene: 2. The CDR3 sequence is 14 residues long.

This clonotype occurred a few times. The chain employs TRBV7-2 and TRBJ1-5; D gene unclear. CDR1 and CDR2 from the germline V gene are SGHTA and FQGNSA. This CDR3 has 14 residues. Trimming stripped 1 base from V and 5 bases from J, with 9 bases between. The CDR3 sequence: CASSLGQIYQPQHF. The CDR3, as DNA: TGTGCCAGCAGCTTAGGGCAGATTTATCAGCCCCAGCATTTT.

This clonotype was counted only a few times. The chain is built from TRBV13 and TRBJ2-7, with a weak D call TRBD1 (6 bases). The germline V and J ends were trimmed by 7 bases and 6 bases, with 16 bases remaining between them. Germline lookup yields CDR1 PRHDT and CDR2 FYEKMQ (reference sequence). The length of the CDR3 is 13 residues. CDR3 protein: CASTLGRGLEQYF. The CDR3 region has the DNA TGTGCCAGCACCCTCGGCAGGGGTCTCGAGCAGTACTTC.

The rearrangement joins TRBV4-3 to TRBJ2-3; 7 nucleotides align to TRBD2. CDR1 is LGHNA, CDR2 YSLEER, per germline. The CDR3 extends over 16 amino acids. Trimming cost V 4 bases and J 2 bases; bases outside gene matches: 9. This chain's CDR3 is CASSPLADLTTDTQYF. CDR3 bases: TGCGCCAGCAGCCCGCTAGCGGACCTTACCACAGATACGCAGTATTTT.

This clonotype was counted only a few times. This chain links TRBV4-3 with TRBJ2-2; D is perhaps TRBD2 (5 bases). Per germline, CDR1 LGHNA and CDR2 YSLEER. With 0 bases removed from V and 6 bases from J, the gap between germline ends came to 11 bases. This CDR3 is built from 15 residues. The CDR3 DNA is TGCGCCAGCAGCCAAGATAGCGTTGGGTCCGGGGAGCTGTTTTTT. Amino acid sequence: CASSQDSVGSGELFF.